This T cell receptor beta chain was sequenced for a study of tumor and adjacent non-tumor tissue in lung cancer. Across the whole study: The cohort had roughly 12 adenocarcinoma, a couple of squamous cell and 1 small cell patients. Samples averaged approximately 4.2 million productive TCRbeta reads each. Whole-study results and caveats: Shorter survival was associated with higher TCR diversity in tumors.

A modified ARM-PCR protocol with three rounds of nested PCR amplified TCRbeta. TCRdb reprocessed the multiplex PCR reads via MiXCR and lists one record per CDR3 protein. The table shows more than 90,000 distinct CDR3 sequences, with about 72% occurring only once. Note on this clonotype: Its antigen is unidentified. Germline is not matched at one junction end, which may reflect a read error.

No cell sorting was done before RNA was extracted from the tissue. The sequence was collected from a man in his sixties with non-small cell lung cancer. Sequenced: lung tumor tissue.

CDR3 in amino acids: CTSSSWRDTEAFF. The CDR3 coding sequence is TGCACCAGCAGCTCTTGGAGAGACACTGAAGCTTTCTTT. The chain carries TRBV5-1 and TRBJ1-1, with D unclear. CDR1 and CDR2 from the germline V gene are SGHRS and YFSETQ. CDR3 length equals 13 residues.